The 8 T cell receptor beta chains presented below share a single source sample, sequenced in a study of OX40 agonist ivuxolimab in advanced cancers. Using immunoSEQ multiplex PCR, the repertoire was profiled, and TCRdb retains in-frame clones only, with some absent. The table lists under 60,000 clones, around nine tenths of them singletons, with just over 50% in the top ten. Sequencing was performed on CD4+ or CD8+ T cells sorted from blood, taken in a trial of the OX40 agonist ivuxolimab. The receptors here all came from an adult with an advanced solid tumor such as melanoma, head and neck, liver or kidney cancer.

CDR3 in DNA: TGTGCCAGCAGTCAAGCAGGGGCCGGGGACGAGCAGTACTTC. Translating gives CASSQAGAGDEQYF. The chain joins TRBV9 to TRBJ2-7, with a tentative D call TRBD1 (6 bases). The V gene lost 5 bases and the J gene lost 5 bases, with 17 bases spanning the gap. Germline V gives CDR1 SGDLS, CDR2 YYNGEE. There are 14 residues in the CDR3.

The genes are TRBV5-1 and TRBJ1-2; perhaps TRBD1 as D (5 bases). The CDR3 runs 13 residues. Per germline, CDR1 SGHRS and CDR2 YFSETQ. V was trimmed by 4 bases and J by 9 bases, leaving 16 bases between them. CDR3 sequence reads: CASSPSRDGSYTF. The CDR3 bases are TGCGCCAGCAGCCCGTCCCGGGACGGGAGCTACACCTTC. The variable domain in full, with the rest retrieved from reference TRBV5-1 and TRBJ1-2, is KAGVTQTPRYLIKTRGQQVTLSCSPISGHRSVSWYQQTPGQGLQFLFEYFSETQRNKGNFPGRFSGRQFSNSRSEMNVSTLELGDSALYLCASSPSRDGSYTFGSGTRLTVV.

J is TRBJ2-4 and V is TRBV19, with D possibly matching TRBD2 (5 bases). V shed 5 bases and J shed 4 bases, with 15 bases lying between them. The CDR3 consists of 15 residues. The germline V gene has CDR1 LNHDA and CDR2 SQIVND (reference sequence). The CDR3 loop is CASSPPPGEKNIQYF. CDR3 sequence (DNA): TGTGCCAGTAGTCCCCCACCCGGGGAGAAAAACATTCAGTACTTC.

The genes are TRBV11-3 and TRBJ2-3, with unresolved D. The germline gives CDR1 SGHNT, CDR2 YENEEA. The CDR3 is 15 amino acids. The ends were cut back, 5 bases at V and 0 bases at J, with 12 bases in the middle. This CDR3 is CASSPRQASTDTQYF. CDR3 coding DNA: TGTGCCAGCAGCCCACGGCAGGCTAGCACAGATACGCAGTATTTT.

The chain links TRBV27 to TRBJ2-7; D unclear. The germline gives CDR1 MNHEY, CDR2 SMNVEV (reference sequence). This CDR3 is 13 amino acids long. V lost 3 bases and J 1 base, leaving 7 bases between the germline ends. This CDR3 reads CASSFVGSYEQYF. Here the CDR3 DNA reads TGTGCCAGCAGTTTTGTCGGGTCCTACGAGCAGTACTTC.

The CDR3 loop reads CAISDLGTGYGYTF. DNA of the CDR3: TGTGCCATCAGTGATCTCGGGACAGGGTATGGCTACACCTTC. The V call is TRBV10-3, the J call TRBJ1-2, with 9 bases aligning to TRBD1. J gave up 5 bases and V 3 bases, and 4 bases lay outside the gene matches. Germline V lookup: CDR1 ENHRY, CDR2 SYGVKD. The CDR3 has 14 amino acids.

The count of this clone is one. The genes are TRBV10-1 and TRBJ2-1; 14 nucleotides align to TRBD2. Trimming took 5 bases from V and 7 from J; bases not matched to a gene: 13. CDR1 and CDR2 (germline): WNHNN, SYGVQD (reference sequence). The CDR3 length is 18 residues. CDR3: CASSKRPGLAGVKNEQFF. CDR3 DNA sequence: TGCGCCAGCAGTAAAAGGCCGGGACTAGCGGGAGTTAAGAATGAGCAGTTCTTC.

The chain joins TRBV5-1 to TRBJ2-1; the match to TRBD1 covers 9 bases. This CDR3 is built from 15 residues. V lost 6 bases to trimming and J lost 3 bases; unmatched junction nucleotides: 7. CDR1 is SGHRS and CDR2 is YFSETQ in the germline V gene. The CDR3: CASTPGTGFYNEQFF. The CDR3 region has the DNA TGCGCCAGCACCCCCGGGACAGGGTTCTACAATGAGCAGTTCTTC.